The 10 T cell receptor beta chains reported below all come from one sample, sequenced in a study of shared clonotypes between healthy human individuals. TCRdb keeps only in-frame clones here, not all; method: immunoSEQ multiplex PCR. Seen here are over a million clones, roughly 96% observed once, and the top ten hold approximately 1.2%. The specimen was naive CD4+ T cells sorted from blood. Subset defined: CD45RA+ positively selected. The receptors originated from a man younger than 40 in good health.

The chain is built from TRBV9 and TRBJ2-1; 9 bases agree with TRBD2. The CDR3 is 18 amino acids. The V gene end was trimmed by 0 bases and the J gene end by 4 bases; junction bases not matched to a gene: 11. Germline V lookup: CDR1 SGDLS, CDR2 YYNGEE. CDR3 amino acids: CASSVVTSGLVGYNEQFF. The CDR3, as DNA: TGTGCCAGCAGCGTAGTGACTAGCGGACTAGTGGGGTACAATGAGCAGTTCTTC.

The chain recombines TRBV29-1 with TRBJ1-1; TRBD1 might be the D (5 bases). Germline V CDR1 and CDR2: SQVTM, ANQGSEA. The CDR3 has 14 residues. The germline V and J ends were trimmed by 7 bases and 0 bases, with 15 bases remaining between them. CDR3 sequence (DNA): TGCAGCGCCTCCGGGACGCTCATGAACACTGAAGCTTTCTTT. This translates into CSASGTLMNTEAFF.

In this sample, this clone turned up once. This sequence joins TRBV15 and TRBJ2-3, with D possibly being TRBD1 (6 bases). CDR3 length equals 15 residues. CDR1 is LNHNV, CDR2 YYDKDF, per germline (reference sequence). V was cut by 3 bases and J by 4 bases, with 14 bases left in between. The CDR3 loop reads CATSRALTGADTQYF. The CDR3, as DNA: TGTGCCACCAGCAGGGCCCTGACAGGCGCAGATACGCAGTATTTT.

The chain combines TRBV14 with TRBJ1-5; D remains unclear. Germline values: CDR1 SGHDN, CDR2 FVKESK. V shed 3 bases and J shed 7 bases, with 19 bases lying between them. The CDR3 is made up of 16 amino acids. The CDR3 DNA is TGTGCCAGCAGCCACCCAAAAGCCCAGGCGGGGCAGCCCCAGCATTTT. It is translated as CASSHPKAQAGQPQHF.

CDR3 amino acids: CASSQGSVSPAPVDTIYF. For the CDR3, the DNA is TGTGCCAGCAGCCAGGGGTCTGTGTCTCCGGCCCCAGTGGACACCATATATTTT. The chain couples TRBV7-9 to TRBJ1-3, with D perhaps TRBD1 (6 bases). The ends were cut back, 5 bases at V and 8 bases at J, with 28 bases in the middle. The germline CDR1 and CDR2 sequences are SEHNR and FQNEAQ (reference sequence). This CDR3 has 18 residues.

This sequence joins TRBV27 and TRBJ1-5, with a tentative D call TRBD1 (5 bases). Trimming removed 0 bases from V and 0 bases from J, with 9 bases in between. CDR1 is MNHEY, CDR2 SMNVEV, per germline (reference sequence). The CDR3 loop spans 16 amino acids. CDR3 region: CASSLSPGSSNQPQHF. CDR3 DNA sequence: TGTGCCAGCAGTTTATCCCCAGGGAGTAGCAATCAGCCCCAGCATTTT.

V and J are TRBV7-2 and TRBJ1-1; D remains ambiguous. The CDR3 length is 13 residues. Trimming stripped 5 bases from V and 7 bases from J, with 14 bases between. Germline CDR1 reads SGHTA; CDR2 reads FQGNSA. The CDR3 sequence is CASSLRSTDEAFF. The CDR3 DNA follows: TGTGCCAGCAGCCTAAGGTCGACCGATGAAGCTTTCTTT.

This clone has only one observation. V gene TRBV5-1 combines with J gene TRBJ2-2, with 8 bases aligning to TRBD1. CDR3 length: 16 amino acids. J gave up 4 bases and V 0 bases, and 5 bases lay outside the gene matches. Per germline, CDR1 SGHRS and CDR2 YFSETQ. CDR3 in DNA: TGCGCCAGCAGCTTGGGGGACAGGTTGGGCACCGGGGAGCTGTTTTTT. This gives the protein CASSLGDRLGTGELFF.

The chain combines TRBV4-2 with TRBJ1-1; D gene ambiguous. Between the trimmed V and J ends, which lost 2 bases and 0 bases, there was a span of 7 bases. CDR1 is LGHNA, CDR2 YNFKEQ, per germline. CDR3 size: 14 residues. CDR3 sequence (DNA): TGTGCCAGCAGCCAAAACACAGTGAACACTGAAGCTTTCTTT. Translation: CASSQNTVNTEAFF.

V and J are TRBV5-4 and TRBJ2-3, with D unclear. The germline V gene encodes CDR1 SGHNT and CDR2 YYREEE (reference sequence). Trimming took off 0 bases at V and 4 bases at J, with 12 bases between the two ends. This CDR3 is 15 amino acids long. The CDR3 here is CASSLVSKPPDTQYF. The CDR3 nucleotides read TGTGCCAGCAGCTTGGTGTCTAAGCCCCCAGATACGCAGTATTTT.